These 18 T cell receptor beta chains were all obtained from the same sample, sequenced in a study of T cell repertoires in cytomegalovirus infection (dated by TCRdb to about 2019). These reads were obtained on an Illumina HiSeq 1500. TCRdb reran the public reads through fastp at Q25 and MiXCR, keeping productive beta chains. Rows merge per CDR3 protein into single entries with the most common DNA and genes. This sample holds 150,000 to 190,000 distinct CDR3 sequences; around a quarter were observed only once. Of the sample, 10% to 11% is held by the ten largest clones. The sample consisted of PBMCs. These receptors all come from a human donor in good health (CMV status not recorded). Some clones in this sample may be carry-over from other donors' samples.

This chain links TRBV12-3 or TRBV12-4 with TRBJ2-1; 7 positions agree with TRBD2. This CDR3 contains 16 residues. V shed 5 bases, J shed 2 bases, and the junction held 9 bases outside the gene matches. The CDR3 region has the DNA TGTGCCAGCAGTCCCACCGGAAGCGGGACCTACAATGAGCAGTTCTTC. This gives the protein CASSPTGSGTYNEQFF.

The chain employs TRBV28 and TRBJ1-1; 10 bases are shared with TRBD1. This CDR3 spans 16 amino acids. Germline CDR1 and CDR2: MDHEN and SYDVKM. Trimming cost V 6 bases and J 6 bases; bases outside gene matches: 13. The CDR3 nucleotides read TGTGCCAGCAGCCCCTCCGGGACAGGGGCCTCGGCTGAAGCTTTCTTT. Residues: CASSPSGTGASAEAFF.

The rearrangement uses TRBV19 and TRBJ1-1; D remains ambiguous. There are 13 residues in the CDR3. The germline gives CDR1 LNHDA, CDR2 SQIVND (reference sequence). V was shortened by 5 bases and J by 0 bases, with 7 bases between the two germline ends. CDR3 protein: CASSGHMNTEAFF. The CDR3 nucleotides read TGTGCCAGTAGTGGGCACATGAACACTGAAGCTTTCTTT.

This clonotype has ten or more counts. This chain joins TRBV2 and TRBJ2-3; D is unresolved. This CDR3 region has 13 residues. Looked up from germline, CDR1 is SNHLY and CDR2 is FYNNEI. V was pared by 7 bases and J by 0 bases, with 8 bases between. CDR3 sequence (DNA): TGTGCCAGCAATGAGTTTAGCACAGATACGCAGTATTTT. It is translated as CASNEFSTDTQYF.

This clonotype was counted only a few times. The gene calls are TRBV5-1 and TRBJ2-3, with a weak D call TRBD1 (6 bases). Germline V gene data show CDR1 as SGHRS and CDR2 as YFSETQ. The CDR3 runs to 15 residues. The V end lost 4 bases, the J end lost 2 bases, and 14 bases lay between the germline ends. The CDR3 bases are TGCGCCAGCAGCAAGGGACATATCAACACAGATACGCAGTATTTT. Protein sequence: CASSKGHINTDTQYF.

Comments on this clonotype: A much larger clone is a single base away; this may be a read error. The rearrangement links TRBV12-3 or TRBV12-4 to TRBJ2-7; no firm D call. There are 12 residues in the CDR3. In nucleotides, the CDR3 is TGTGCCAGCAGTTTAGCGGCCTACGAGGAGTACTTC. It translates to CASSLAAYEEYF.

This clonotype was observed many times. V is TRBV10-3 and J is TRBJ2-3; 9 bases fit TRBD1. CDR3 length equals 15 residues. Germline values: CDR1 ENHRY, CDR2 SYGVKD. Trimming removed 3 bases from V and 3 bases from J; junction bases left unmatched: 4. The CDR3 DNA follows: TGTGCCATCAGTGACCAACAGGGGGCAACAGATACGCAGTATTTT. Translated, it gives CAISDQQGATDTQYF.

This sequence joins TRBV5-6 and TRBJ2-3, with no clear D. The CDR3 is 15 amino acids. Deletions cut 4 bases from V and 5 bases from J, with 17 bases between. From germline, CDR1 is SGHDT and CDR2 YYEEEE. In DNA form, the CDR3 reads TGTGCCAGCAGCCCCACGGGTACGAGAGGAGATACGCAGTATTTT. Amino acids: CASSPTGTRGDTQYF.

V usage is TRBV11-1 and J usage is TRBJ2-7; 9 bases map to TRBD2. The CDR3 contains 14 residues. Germline loops: CDR1 SGHAT, CDR2 FQDESV (reference sequence). The V and J ends lost 4 bases and 4 bases, in that order; junction bases with no gene match: 5. The CDR3 spells CASSSSGNRYEQYF. CDR3 bases: TGTGCCAGCAGCTCTAGCGGGAATCGGTACGAGCAGTACTTC.

This clonotype was counted at least ten times. The J gene is TRBJ2-1, the V gene TRBV7-8; D not resolved. The V end was cut by 8 bases, the J end by 7 bases, with 18 bases between. CDR1 is SGHVS and CDR2 is FQNEAQ in the germline V gene. This CDR3 spans 14 amino acids. CDR3 coding DNA: TGTGCCAGCTTCCCACGAAGGATTGGGAATGAGCAGTTCTTC. Amino acids: CASFPRRIGNEQFF.

This clonotype was found many times. CDR3 nucleotides: TGTGCCAGCAGGGACCGGGGGGGCAGGGACGTGCTGTTTTTT. Translating it yields CASRDRGGRDVLFF. J is TRBJ2-2 and V is TRBV7-2; TRBD2 agrees at 8 bases. Germline CDR1 reads SGHTA; CDR2 reads FQGNSA. The ends lost 6 bases at V and 13 bases at J; junction bases unmatched: 13. This CDR3 comprises 14 residues.

This clonotype showed up just a few times. The genes are TRBV5-8 and TRBJ2-7; 8 bases align to TRBD2. V was pared by 7 bases and J by 3 bases, with 9 bases of the junction left unmatched. There are 14 residues in the CDR3. Per the germline V gene, CDR1 is SGHTS and CDR2 is YDEGEE. Written as DNA, the CDR3 is TGTGCCAGCGCCAATAGCGGGACGGTCTACGAGCAGTACTTC. It encodes CASANSGTVYEQYF.

The sample holds one count of this clonotype. A single base separates this from a much larger clone, so it may be a read error. The chain recombines TRBV7-2 with TRBJ1-5; D is perhaps TRBD1 (6 bases). Germline V gene lookup returns CDR1 SGHTA and CDR2 FQGNSA. The CDR3 is made up of 13 amino acids. In DNA form, the CDR3 reads TGTGCCGGCAGCTTAGATTATAGGGGGGGGCAGCATTTT. Translated, it gives CAGSLDYRGGQHF.

The genes are TRBV5-6 and TRBJ1-5; 8 positions match TRBD1. The CDR3 has 17 residues. Per the germline V gene, CDR1 is SGHDT and CDR2 is YYEEEE. Trimming took 2 bases from V and 4 from J; bases not matched to a gene: 11. The CDR3 loop reads CASSFTARTGRNQPQHF. The DNA for the CDR3 is TGTGCCAGCAGCTTCACGGCTCGGACAGGGCGTAATCAGCCCCAGCATTTT.

This clonotype was observed many times. CDR3 amino acids: CASSYSTNTEAFF. The CDR3 DNA reads as TGTGCCAGCAGTTACAGCACGAACACTGAAGCTTTCTTT. The chain uses TRBV6-2 or TRBV6-3 and TRBJ1-1; no clear D gene. The germline V gene has CDR1 MNHEY and CDR2 SVGEGT. The V gene lost 2 bases and the J gene lost 1 base, with 5 bases spanning the gap. This CDR3 spans 13 amino acids.

This clonotype has a count of ten or more. V is TRBV11-3 and J is TRBJ2-2; D gene ambiguous. There are 16 residues in the CDR3. Trimming cost V 1 base and J 0 bases, with 9 bases left between them. From germline, CDR1 is SGHNT and CDR2 YENEEA. CDR3 in DNA: TGTGCCAGCAGCTTAGTCCCTCTTGCGAACACCGGGGAGCTGTTTTTT. Its protein product is CASSLVPLANTGELFF.

The rearrangement joins TRBV5-1 to TRBJ2-3; TRBD1 might be the D (5 bases). There are 15 residues in the CDR3. V was clipped by 0 bases and J by 2 bases, with 10 bases between them. Germline V gene sequence: CDR1 SGHRS, CDR2 YFSETQ. In nucleotides, the CDR3 is TGCGCCAGCAGCTTGGTTGAGACAGCCACAGATACGCAGTATTTT. Translating gives CASSLVETATDTQYF.

This clonotype has more than one count but fewer than ten. This sequence joins TRBV15 and TRBJ1-1; TRBD1 might be the D (6 bases). V shed 0 bases and J shed 0 bases, with 11 bases lying between them. The CDR3 runs 16 residues. CDR1 LNHNV and CDR2 YYDKDF come from the germline V gene (reference sequence). CDR3 amino acids: CATSRDRGRVNTEAFF. CDR3 sequence (DNA): TGTGCCACCAGCAGAGACAGGGGACGGGTGAACACTGAAGCTTTCTTT.